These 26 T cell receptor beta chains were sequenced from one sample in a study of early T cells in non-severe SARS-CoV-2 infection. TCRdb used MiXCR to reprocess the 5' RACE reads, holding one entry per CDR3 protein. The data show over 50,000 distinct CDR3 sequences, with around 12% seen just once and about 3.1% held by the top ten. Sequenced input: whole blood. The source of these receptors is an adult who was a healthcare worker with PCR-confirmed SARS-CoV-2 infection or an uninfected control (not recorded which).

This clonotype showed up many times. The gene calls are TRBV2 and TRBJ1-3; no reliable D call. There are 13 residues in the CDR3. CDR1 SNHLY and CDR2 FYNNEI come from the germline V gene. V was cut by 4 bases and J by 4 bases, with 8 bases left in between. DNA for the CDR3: TGTGCCAGCAGTGGAGTCCCCGGAAACACCATATATTTT. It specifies CASSGVPGNTIYF.

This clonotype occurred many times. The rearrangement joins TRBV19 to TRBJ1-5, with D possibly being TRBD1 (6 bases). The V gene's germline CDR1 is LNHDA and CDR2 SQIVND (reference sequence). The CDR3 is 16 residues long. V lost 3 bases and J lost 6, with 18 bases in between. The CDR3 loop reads CASSILQGGGRQPQHF. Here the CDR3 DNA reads TGTGCCAGTAGTATTCTGCAAGGGGGAGGTCGTCAGCCCCAGCATTTT.

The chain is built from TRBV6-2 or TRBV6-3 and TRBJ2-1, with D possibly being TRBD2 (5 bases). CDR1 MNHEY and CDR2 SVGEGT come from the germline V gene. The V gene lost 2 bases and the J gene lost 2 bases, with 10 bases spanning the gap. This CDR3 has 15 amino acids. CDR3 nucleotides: TGTGCCAGCAGTTACCTGGGCGGGCCCTACAATGAGCAGTTCTTC. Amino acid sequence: CASSYLGGPYNEQFF.

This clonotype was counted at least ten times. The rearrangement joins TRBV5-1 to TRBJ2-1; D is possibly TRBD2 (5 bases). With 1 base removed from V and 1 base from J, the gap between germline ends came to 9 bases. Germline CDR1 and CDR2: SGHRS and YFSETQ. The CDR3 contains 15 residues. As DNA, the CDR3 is TGCGCCAGCAGCTTGATGGGGAGTTCCTACAATGAGCAGTTCTTC. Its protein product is CASSLMGSSYNEQFF.

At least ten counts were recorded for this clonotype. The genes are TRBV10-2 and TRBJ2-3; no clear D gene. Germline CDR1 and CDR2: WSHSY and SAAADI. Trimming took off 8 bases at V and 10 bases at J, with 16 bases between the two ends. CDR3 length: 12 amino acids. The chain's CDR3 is CASGPVEQSQYF. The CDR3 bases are TGCGCCAGCGGACCCGTAGAACAGTCGCAGTATTTT.

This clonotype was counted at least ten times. Here the CDR3 reads CASSPGQAANSPLHF. The CDR3 nucleotides are TGCGCCAGCAGCCCGGGACAGGCGGCAAATTCACCCCTCCACTTT. The chain has TRBV5-1 and TRBJ1-6, with 8 bases fitting TRBD1. The CDR3 spans 15 residues. Germline V gene data show CDR1 as SGHRS and CDR2 as YFSETQ. J was trimmed by 7 bases and V by 4 bases; bases with no gene match: 7. Full variable domain (missing parts from reference TRBV5-1 and TRBJ1-6): KAGVTQTPRYLIKTRGQQVTLSCSPISGHRSVSWYQQTPGQGLQFLFEYFSETQRNKGNFPGRFSGRQFSNSRSEMNVSTLELGDSALYLCASSPGQAANSPLHFGNGTRLTVT.

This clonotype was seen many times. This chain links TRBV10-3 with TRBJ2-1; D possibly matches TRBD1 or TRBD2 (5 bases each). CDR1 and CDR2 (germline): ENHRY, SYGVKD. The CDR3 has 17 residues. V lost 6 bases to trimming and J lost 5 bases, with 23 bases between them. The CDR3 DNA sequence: TGTGCCATCAGCTACCTAGTGGGGAGTGGGGGAAACAATGAGCAGTTCTTC. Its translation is CAISYLVGSGGNNEQFF.

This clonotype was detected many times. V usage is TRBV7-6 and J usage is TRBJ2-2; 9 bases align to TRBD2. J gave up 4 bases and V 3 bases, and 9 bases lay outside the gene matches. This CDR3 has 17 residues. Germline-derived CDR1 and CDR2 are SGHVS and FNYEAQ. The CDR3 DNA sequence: TGTGCCAGCAGCTTTAGCGGGAGATTCGTTGGCACCGGGGAGCTGTTTTTT. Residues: CASSFSGRFVGTGELFF.

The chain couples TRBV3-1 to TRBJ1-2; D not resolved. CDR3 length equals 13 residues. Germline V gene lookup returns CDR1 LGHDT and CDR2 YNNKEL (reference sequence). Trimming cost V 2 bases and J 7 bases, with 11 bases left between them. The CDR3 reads CASSQSSGGGYTF. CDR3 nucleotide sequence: TGTGCCAGCAGCCAATCTTCAGGCGGTGGCTACACCTTC. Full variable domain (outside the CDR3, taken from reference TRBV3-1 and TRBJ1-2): DTAVSQTPKYLVTQMGNDKSIKCEQNLGHDTMYWYKQDSKKFLKIMFSYNNKELIINETVPNRFSPKSPDKAHLNLHINSLELGDSAVYFCASSQSSGGGYTFGSGTRLTVV.

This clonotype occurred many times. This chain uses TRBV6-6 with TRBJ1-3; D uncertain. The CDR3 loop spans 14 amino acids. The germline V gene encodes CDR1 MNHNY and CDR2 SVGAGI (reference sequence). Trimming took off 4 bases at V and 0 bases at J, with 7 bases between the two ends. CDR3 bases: TGTGCCAGCAGTTTTCCGAGCTCTGGAAACACCATATATTTT. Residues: CASSFPSSGNTIYF.

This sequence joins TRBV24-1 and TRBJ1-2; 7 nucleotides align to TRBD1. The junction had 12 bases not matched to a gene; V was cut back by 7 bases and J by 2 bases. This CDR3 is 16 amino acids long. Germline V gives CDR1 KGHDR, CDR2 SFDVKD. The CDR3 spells CATSGTAGDTNYGYTF. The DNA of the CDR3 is TGTGCCACCAGCGGGACAGCGGGGGACACAAACTATGGCTACACCTTC.

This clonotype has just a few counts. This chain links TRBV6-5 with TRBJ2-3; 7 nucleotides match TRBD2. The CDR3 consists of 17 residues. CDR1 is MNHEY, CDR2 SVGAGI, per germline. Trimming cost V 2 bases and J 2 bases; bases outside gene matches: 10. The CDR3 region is CASSYGPLAAPTDTQYF. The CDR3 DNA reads TGTGCCAGCAGTTACGGCCCTCTAGCGGCTCCCACAGATACGCAGTATTTT.

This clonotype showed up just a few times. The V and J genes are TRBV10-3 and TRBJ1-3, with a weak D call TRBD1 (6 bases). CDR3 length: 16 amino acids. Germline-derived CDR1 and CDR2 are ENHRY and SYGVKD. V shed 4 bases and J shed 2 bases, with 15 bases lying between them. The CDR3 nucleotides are TGTGCCATCAGTGCCCAGGGGTTTGCGGCTGGAAACACCATATATTTT. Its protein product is CAISAQGFAAGNTIYF.

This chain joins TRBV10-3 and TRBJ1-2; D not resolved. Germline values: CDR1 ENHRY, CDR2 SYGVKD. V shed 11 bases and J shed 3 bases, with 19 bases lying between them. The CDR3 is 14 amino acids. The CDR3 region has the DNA TGTGCCGCGAAAGGATCCGACGGGGACTATGGCTACACCTTC. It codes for CAAKGSDGDYGYTF.

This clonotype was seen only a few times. The CDR3 here is CSAMHRGTSYEQYF. CDR3 DNA sequence: TGCAGTGCTATGCACAGGGGGACCTCCTACGAGCAGTACTTC. This chain connects TRBV20-1 to TRBJ2-7, with TRBD1 identical over 8 bases. V shed 4 bases and J 0 bases; nucleotides not matched to a gene: 5. CDR1 DFQATT and CDR2 SNEGSKA come from the germline V gene (reference sequence). CDR3 length: 14 amino acids.

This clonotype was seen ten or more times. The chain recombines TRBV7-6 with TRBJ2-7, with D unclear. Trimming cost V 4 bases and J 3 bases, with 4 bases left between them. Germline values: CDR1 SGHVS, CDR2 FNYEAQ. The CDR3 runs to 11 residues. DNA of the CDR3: TGTGCCAGCAGCTCCAACTACGAGCAGTACTTC. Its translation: CASSSNYEQYF.

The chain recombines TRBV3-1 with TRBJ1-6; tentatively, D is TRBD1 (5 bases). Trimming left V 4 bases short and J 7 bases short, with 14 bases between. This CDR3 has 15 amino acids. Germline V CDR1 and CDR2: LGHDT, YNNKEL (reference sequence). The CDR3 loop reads CASSLEGRGNSPLHF. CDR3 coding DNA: TGTGCCAGCAGCCTCGAGGGGCGCGGGAATTCACCCCTCCACTTT. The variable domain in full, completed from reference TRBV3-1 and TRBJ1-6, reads DTAVSQTPKYLVTQMGNDKSIKCEQNLGHDTMYWYKQDSKKFLKIMFSYNNKELIINETVPNRFSPKSPDKAHLNLHINSLELGDSAVYFCASSLEGRGNSPLHFGNGTRLTVT.

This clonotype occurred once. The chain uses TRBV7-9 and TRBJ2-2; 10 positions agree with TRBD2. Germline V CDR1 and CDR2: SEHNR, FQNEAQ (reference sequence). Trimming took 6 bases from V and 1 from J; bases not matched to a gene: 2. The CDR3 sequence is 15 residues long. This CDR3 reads CASRRTSGNTGELFF. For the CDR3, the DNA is TGTGCCAGCAGGAGGACTAGCGGGAACACCGGGGAGCTGTTTTTT.

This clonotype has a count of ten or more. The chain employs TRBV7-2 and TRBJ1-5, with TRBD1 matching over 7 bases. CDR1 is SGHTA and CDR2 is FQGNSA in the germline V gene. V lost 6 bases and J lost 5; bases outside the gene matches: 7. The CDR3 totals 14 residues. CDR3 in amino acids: CASSIRGRDQPQHF. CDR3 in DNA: TGTGCCAGCAGTATAAGGGGGCGCGATCAGCCCCAGCATTTT.

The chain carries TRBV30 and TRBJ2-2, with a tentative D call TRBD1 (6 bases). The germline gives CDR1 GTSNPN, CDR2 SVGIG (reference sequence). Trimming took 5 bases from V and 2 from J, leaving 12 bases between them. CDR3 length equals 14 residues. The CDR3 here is CAWAGTPNTGELFF. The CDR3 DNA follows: TGTGCCTGGGCCGGGACACCTAACACCGGGGAGCTGTTTTTT.

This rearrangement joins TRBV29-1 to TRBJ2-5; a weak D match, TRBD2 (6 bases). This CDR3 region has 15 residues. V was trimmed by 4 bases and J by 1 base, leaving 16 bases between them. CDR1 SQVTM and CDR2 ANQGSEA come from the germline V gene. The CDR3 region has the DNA TGCAGCGTTGGTCGGAGGGGTCTAGGCCAAGAGACCCAGTACTTC. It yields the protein CSVGRRGLGQETQYF. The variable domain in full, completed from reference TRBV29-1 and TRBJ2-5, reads SAVISQKPSRDICQRGTSLTIQCQVDSQVTMMFWYRQQPGQSLTLIATANQGSEATYESGFVIDKFPISRPNLTFSTLTVSNMSPEDSSIYLCSVGRRGLGQETQYFGPGTRLLVL.

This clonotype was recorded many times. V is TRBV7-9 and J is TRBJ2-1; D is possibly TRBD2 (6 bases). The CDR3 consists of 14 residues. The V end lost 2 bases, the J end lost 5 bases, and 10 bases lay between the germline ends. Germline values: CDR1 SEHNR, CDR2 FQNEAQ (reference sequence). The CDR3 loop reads CASSLPPGDNEQFF. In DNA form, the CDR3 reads TGTGCCAGCAGCTTACCGCCGGGGGACAATGAGCAGTTCTTC.

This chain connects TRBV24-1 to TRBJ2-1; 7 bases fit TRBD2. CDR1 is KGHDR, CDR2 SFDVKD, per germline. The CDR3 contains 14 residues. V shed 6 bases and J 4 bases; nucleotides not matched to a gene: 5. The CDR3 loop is CATSSWGGYNEQFF. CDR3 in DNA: TGTGCCACCAGTTCGTGGGGAGGGTACAATGAGCAGTTCTTC.

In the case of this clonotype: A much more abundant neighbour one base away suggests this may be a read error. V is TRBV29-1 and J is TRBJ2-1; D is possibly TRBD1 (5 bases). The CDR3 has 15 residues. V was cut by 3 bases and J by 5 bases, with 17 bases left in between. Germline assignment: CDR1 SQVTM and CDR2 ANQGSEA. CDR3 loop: CSVEGYQGPHNEQFF. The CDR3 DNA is TGCAGCGTTGAGGGGTACCAGGGCCCCCACAATGAGCAGTTCTTC.

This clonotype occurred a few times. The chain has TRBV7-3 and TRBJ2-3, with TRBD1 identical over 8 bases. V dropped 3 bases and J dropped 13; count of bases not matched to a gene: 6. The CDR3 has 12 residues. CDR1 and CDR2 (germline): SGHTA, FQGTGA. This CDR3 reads CASSLGTGKKYF. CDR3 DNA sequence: TGTGCCAGCAGCTTGGGGACAGGAAAGAAGTATTTT.

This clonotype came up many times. CDR3 protein: CSVTPSNTEAFF. The CDR3 bases are TGCAGCGTTACTCCATCAAACACTGAAGCTTTCTTT. V and J are TRBV29-1 and TRBJ1-1; D is unclear. V was trimmed by 5 bases and J by 2 bases, leaving 9 bases between them. Germline CDR1 and CDR2: SQVTM and ANQGSEA. The CDR3 spans 12 residues.